This T cell receptor beta chain was found in a study of PD-L1 blockade in urothelial cancer. Study information: The median T cell count in blood samples was 110,000 to 150,000.

Measured with immunoSEQ multiplex PCR; TCRdb has only the in-frame clones, and not every one. Among about 30,000 clones listed, roughly 87% were seen once. With V trimmed by 8 bases and J by 3 bases, 4 bases remained unmatched. CDR1 is SNHLY, CDR2 FYNNEI, per germline. The CDR3 length is 13 residues. Time point described: peripheral blood 6 weeks after treatment start. The receptor comes from a man older than 75 with urothelial cancer. This chain joins TRBV2 and TRBJ2-1, with 7 nucleotides matching TRBD2. The sample consisted of PBMCs, taken around atezolizumab (anti-PD-L1) treatment. This CDR3 is CASRGTNYNEQFF. For the CDR3, the DNA is TGTGCCAGCCGCGGGACTAACTACAATGAGCAGTTCTTC.